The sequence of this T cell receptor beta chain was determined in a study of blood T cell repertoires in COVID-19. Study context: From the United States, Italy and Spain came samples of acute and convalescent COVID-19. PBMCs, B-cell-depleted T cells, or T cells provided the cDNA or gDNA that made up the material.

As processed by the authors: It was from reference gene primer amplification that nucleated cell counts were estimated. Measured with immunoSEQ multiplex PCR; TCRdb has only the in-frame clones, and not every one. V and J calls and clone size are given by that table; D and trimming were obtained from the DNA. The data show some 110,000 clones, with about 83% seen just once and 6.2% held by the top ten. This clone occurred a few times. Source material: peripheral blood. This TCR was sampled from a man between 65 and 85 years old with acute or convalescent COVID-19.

CDR3 sequence (DNA): TGCGCCAGCAGTAAAGGACTAGCGGGAGCTTACGAGCAGTACTTC. Translation gives CASSKGLAGAYEQYF. V usage is TRBV5-1 and J usage is TRBJ2-7; TRBD2 matches at 13 bases. From germline, CDR1 is SGHRS and CDR2 YFSETQ. CDR3 length: 15 residues. V lost 5 bases, J lost 4 bases, and 6 bases stayed unmatched.